This is a list of T cell receptor beta chains from one sample in a study of blood T cell repertoires in COVID-19. Using immunoSEQ multiplex PCR, the repertoire was profiled, and TCRdb retains in-frame clones only, with some absent. There are roughly 140,000 clones in the sample; around 79% occur only once, and roughly 8.7% lies in the top ten. Sequenced sample: peripheral blood. These receptors were collected from a man in his fifties with active or convalescent COVID-19. CDR3s include the opening cysteine and the closing phenylalanine or tryptophan. Fields, in order: V gene, CDR3 protein.

TRBV3-1/TRBV3-2 CASSQAQSNEKLFF
TRBV24-1 CATSDSLGWETQYF
TRBV5-3 CARSLIGQGTQPQHF
TRBV10-3 CAISERDFLGYTF
TRBV7-8 CASSHQQDHSGNTIYF
TRBV10-3 CAIRGGGQASSNTEAFF
TRBV5-1 CASSLARGAGYEQYF
TRBV4-1 CASSPSNRAEGREKLFF
TRBV15 CATSRDRFAGDNEQFF
TRBV3-1/TRBV3-2 CASSTRQGLSGANVLTF
TRBV15 CATSRGGGLNNEQFF
TRBV19 CASRGRGQGETQYF
TRBV23-1 CASSRQGFEIDEKLFF
TRBV7-2 CASSLGHSTDTQYF
TRBV7-9 CASSLLFGRDTQYF
TRBV24-1 CATSDLGTSGRPHEQYF
TRBV6-5 CASRPSGRSSYEQYF
TRBV28 CASSLQAGHTGELFF
TRBV30 CAWSPGLAGVFEQFF
TRBV18 CASSQTGGDETQYF
TRBV27 CASTPLEGTQYF
TRBV27 CASSSGLAGSSGANVLTF
TRBV4-1 CASKGEPGLAGRETQYF
TRBV18 CASSSPRDRIEGTQYF
TRBV13 CASSLTGVRRQKNYGYTF
TRBV6-5 CASSSRGNQPQHF
TRBV7-3 CASSPRLNTGELFF